This T cell receptor (beta chain) was sequenced in a study of CD8 T cells in ankylosing spondylitis. Remarks on this clonotype: Its cognate antigen is unknown.

Study conclusions and caveats: The clones that were linked to disease were reported to be significantly enriched in matched synovial fluid samples from ankylosing spondylitis patients. What appeared characteristic of ankylosing spondylitis blood was a TCR beta motif of under 10 highly homologous variants.

Deletions cut 4 bases from V and 1 base from J, with 4 bases between. Germline lookup yields CDR1 SGHTA and CDR2 FQGNSA. The CDR3 has 12 residues. Quantitative 5'-RACE with molecular barcodes generated TCR beta libraries. TCRdb re-called the 5' RACE reads through MiXCR, storing one row per CDR3 protein. Of roughly 350,000 distinct CDR3 sequences listed, under 8.5% were seen once; the top ten hold 13% to 15%. The clonotype comes from a male donor with ankylosing spondylitis. This chain links TRBV7-2 with TRBJ2-5; no definite D call. Sequencing was carried out using blood, either unsorted or a sorted T cell fraction (not recorded which). The CDR3 is CASSWSQETQYF. In nucleotides, the CDR3 is TGTGCCAGCAGCTGGAGCCAAGAGACCCAGTACTTC. Filled out from reference TRBV7-2 and TRBJ2-5, the complete variable domain reads GAGVSQSPSNKVTEKGKDVELRCDPISGHTALYWYRQSLGQGLEFLIYFQGNSAPDKSGLPSDRFSAERTGGSVSTLTIQRTQQEDSAVYLCASSWSQETQYFGPGTRLLVL.